The source of this T cell receptor beta chain is a study of control samples from healthy donors and cancer patients. Per the germline V gene, CDR1 is SGHRS and CDR2 is YFSETQ. Between the trimmed V and J ends, which lost 0 bases and 0 bases, there was a span of 9 bases. The CDR3 length is 15 residues. Sequencing used immunoSEQ multiplex PCR; TCRdb keeps in-frame clones, though not all of them. The sample lists 90,000 to 110,000 clones, 90% occurring once. The sequencing sample was made of blood. The chain joins TRBV5-1 to TRBJ1-2; D gene ambiguous. The sequence came from a human donor in good health. The donor label of this sample is uncertain. The CDR3 DNA is TGCGCCAGCAGCTTGGGCAGAGGACCTAACTATGGCTACACCTTC. It specifies CASSLGRGPNYGYTF.